Below, 4 T cell receptor beta chains from the same sample are listed, as sequenced in a study of T cells after yellow fever vaccination. TCRdb independently ran MiXCR on the 5' RACE reads; one entry per CDR3 protein. Of 250,000 to 300,000 distinct CDR3 sequences in the sample, roughly 5% were seen once. The material was CD4+ T cells sorted from PBMCs, obtained on the day of the yellow fever booster vaccination. These receptors were obtained from a man aged 18 to 30 who received the YFV17D yellow fever vaccine.

The chain has TRBV6-5 and TRBJ1-2; perhaps TRBD1 as D (6 bases). The CDR3 is 15 residues long. CDR1 and CDR2 from the germline V gene are MNHEY and SVGAGI. The ends were cut back, 5 bases at V and 2 bases at J, with 15 bases in the middle. CDR3 protein: CASSPRRTVNYGYTF. CDR3 sequence (DNA): TGTGCCAGCAGTCCGAGGCGGACAGTCAACTATGGCTACACCTTC.

This chain connects TRBV6-5 to TRBJ2-7; D tentatively reads TRBD1 or TRBD2 (7 bases each). The germline V gene has CDR1 MNHEY and CDR2 SVGAGI. There are 14 residues in the CDR3. Trimming stripped 10 bases from V and 2 bases from J, with 18 bases between. In DNA, the CDR3 is TGTGCCACGGGACTAAGACAGGGAGCCTACGAGCAGTACGTC. It encodes CATGLRQGAYEQYV.

Many counts were recorded for this clonotype. The V call is TRBV7-3, the J call TRBJ2-3, with D perhaps TRBD1 (5 bases). CDR1 SGHTA and CDR2 FQGTGA come from the germline V gene. V was clipped by 5 bases and J by 4 bases, with 13 bases between them. This CDR3 is 14 amino acids long. CDR3 nucleotides: TGTGCCAGCAGCCGGGCAGGGCTCCCAGATACGCAGTATTTT. It specifies CASSRAGLPDTQYF.

This clonotype was observed many times. The CDR3 nucleotides read TGTGCCAGCAGCTCCTATCTAGCGGGGGCCTCAGAGACCCAGTACTTC. Encoded protein: CASSSYLAGASETQYF. The chain employs TRBV7-2 and TRBJ2-5, with 10 bases matching TRBD2. Germline V lookup: CDR1 SGHTA, CDR2 FQGNSA. J was trimmed by 4 bases and V by 4 bases; bases with no gene match: 9. The CDR3 length is 16 residues.